A selection of T cell receptor beta chains follows, all from one sample in a study of blood T cell repertoires in COVID-19. Assay: immunoSEQ multiplex PCR; the TCRdb copy retains only in-frame clones and omits some. The sample lists some 240,000 clones, about 79% occurring once. Sequencing used peripheral blood. Source of these receptors: a middle-aged woman who had recovered from COVID-19. The CDR3 runs from the conserved cysteine through the conserved F or W. The D gene is left open where the match is weak. Clone size, where shown, is once, few, many, or a class for clones that have expanded.

d_call	v_call	clone_size	j_call	cdr3_nt	cdr3_aa
TRBD2	TRBV27	NA	TRBJ2-5	TGTGCCAGCAGCCCACTAGCGGGGTGGGAGACCCAGTACTTC	CASSPLAGWETQYF
TRBD1	TRBV4-3	NA	TRBJ1-2	TGCGCCAGCAGCCAAGATTTAGGACGGGGACAGATTCATGGCTACACCTTC	CASSQDLGRGQIHGYTF
NA	TRBV6-5	NA	TRBJ2-7	TGTGCCAGCAGTTACGCGGATGACTCCTACGAGCAGTACTTC	CASSYADDSYEQYF
NA	TRBV6-4	NA	TRBJ1-1	TGTGCCAGCAGGGACCAATTGAACACTGAAGCTTTCTTT	CASRDQLNTEAFF
TRBD2	TRBV5-4	once	TRBJ2-2	TGTGCCAGCAGCTTGGCCCCCGGGACTAGCGGGGGCCTGAACACCGGGGAGCTGTTTTTT	CASSLAPGTSGGLNTGELFF
TRBD2	TRBV6-2/TRBV6-3	NA	TRBJ2-5	TGTGCCAGCAGTTACGGCAGCGGGGGAAGTCAAGAGACCCAGTACTTC	CASSYGSGGSQETQYF
TRBD1	TRBV30	NA	TRBJ2-1	TGTGCCTGGAGTGCGGGATTACAGGGGTTCGATGAGCAGTTCTTC	CAWSAGLQGFDEQFF
NA	TRBV28	once	TRBJ1-2	TGTGCCAGCGCCGTGGACGGGGTCTATGGCTACACCTTC	CASAVDGVYGYTF
TRBD1	TRBV4-3	NA	TRBJ2-1	TGCGCCAGCAGCCAAGAGCCCGGGACAGGTTTTGCTGAGCAGTTCTTC	CASSQEPGTGFAEQFF
TRBD2	TRBV11-1	few	TRBJ2-7	TGTGCCAGCAGCCCCCGGGGGAGGGACCATAACGAGCAGTACTTC	CASSPRGRDHNEQYF
NA	TRBV5-6	NA	TRBJ2-1	TGTGCCAGCAGCATAAACAATGAGCAGTTCTTC	CASSINNEQFF
TRBD2	TRBV11-3	NA	TRBJ2-5	TGTGCCAGCAGCCTCAGCGGGGGGGCCCTCGAGACCCAGTACTTC	CASSLSGGALETQYF
TRBD1	TRBV18	NA	TRBJ1-6	TGTGCCAGCTCACCTTTGACAGGGATCGATTCACCCCTCCACTTT	CASSPLTGIDSPLHF
NA	TRBV6-5	few	TRBJ2-7	TGTGCCAGCAGTCTCGGCAGGGTCCACGAGCAGTACTTC	CASSLGRVHEQYF
NA	TRBV28	NA	TRBJ1-5	TGTGCCAGCAGTAAACAGGGTCATAGCAATCAGCCCCAGCATTTT	CASSKQGHSNQPQHF
NA	TRBV5-1	NA	TRBJ2-2	TGCGCCAGCAGCTCGGACCCCAGGGGGAACACCGGGGAGCTGTTTTTT	CASSSDPRGNTGELFF
TRBD1	TRBV5-1	once	TRBJ2-6	TGCGCCAGCAGCGCGGGACAGGGGGGCTCTGGGGCCAACGTCCTGACTTTC	CASSAGQGGSGANVLTF
TRBD2	TRBV19	NA	TRBJ2-5	TGTGCCAGTAGGGCCCCGCATCGGGGGGGCCGAGAGACCCAGTACTTC	CASRAPHRGGRETQYF
NA	TRBV18	NA	TRBJ2-1	TGTGCCAGCTCGCCGACAGGATACAATGAGCAGTTCTTC	CASSPTGYNEQFF
NA	TRBV29-1	NA	TRBJ1-4	TGCAGCGTCGCCGAACATGATACTAATGAAAAACTGTTTTTT	CSVAEHDTNEKLFF
NA	TRBV9	NA	TRBJ1-1	TGTGCCAGCAGCGGTGACCTGGACATGAACACTGAAGCTTTCTTT	CASSGDLDMNTEAFF
NA	TRBV11-3	NA	TRBJ2-5	TGTGCCAGCAGCTCCCTTGTGGTACAGCTCCAAGAGACCCAGTACTTC	CASSSLVVQLQETQYF
NA	TRBV29-1	NA	TRBJ2-5	TGCAGCGTTGGCGGGGGCCCTGAGACCCAGTACTTC	CSVGGGPETQYF
NA	TRBV6-1	few	TRBJ1-2	TGTGCCAGCAGTGGCGGGGCCGGGGAAGTATTCTATGGCTACACCTTC	CASSGGAGEVFYGYTF
TRBD2	TRBV7-9	NA	TRBJ2-1	TGTGCCAGCAGCTTACGTGGACTAGCGGTTTTGTTCGATGAGCAGTTCTTC	CASSLRGLAVLFDEQFF
TRBD2	TRBV10-1	NA	TRBJ2-1	TGCGCCAGCAGTCAAACTAGCGGGGGTTACTCCTACAATGAGCAGTTCTTC	CASSQTSGGYSYNEQFF
NA	TRBV7-2	NA	TRBJ1-5	TGTGCCAGCAGCTTAACACAGGGAAATCAGCCCCAGCATTTT	CASSLTQGNQPQHF
TRBD1	TRBV5-4	NA	TRBJ2-7	TGTGCCAGCAGACCTGGGACAGCCTACGAGCAGTACTTC	CASRPGTAYEQYF
TRBD1	TRBV7-8	NA	TRBJ2-2	TGTGCCAGCAGCCCGAACAGGGGCATAACCGGGGAGCTGTTTTTT	CASSPNRGITGELFF
TRBD1	TRBV5-1	once	TRBJ1-1	TGCGCCAGCAGCTTGCAGGGGGCAACTGAAGCTTTCTTT	CASSLQGATEAFF
NA	TRBV5-1	NA	TRBJ2-2	TGCGCCAGCAGCTTGGGCCTAGGGGAGCTGTTTTTT	CASSLGLGELFF
NA	TRBV7-9	NA	TRBJ1-1	TGTGCCAGCAGCTTATTCGGGGAGAACACTGAAGCTTTCTTT	CASSLFGENTEAFF
NA	TRBV7-2	few	TRBJ2-2	TGTGCCAGCAGCTTTCAGTACACCGGGGAGCTGTTTTTT	CASSFQYTGELFF
NA	TRBV5-6	NA	TRBJ2-7	TGTGCCAGCAGCTTGGGCAGGGTGTCCTACGAGCAGTACTTC	CASSLGRVSYEQYF
NA	TRBV19	NA	TRBJ1-1	TGTGCCAGTAGTGTTACAGATTTATTTAACACTGAAGCTTTCTTT	CASSVTDLFNTEAFF
TRBD1	TRBV28	NA	TRBJ2-7	TGTGCCTCCCGACAGGGTTCCTACGAGCAGTACTTC	CASRQGSYEQYF
TRBD1	TRBV19	NA	TRBJ1-2	TGTGCCAGTAGTTCCCTAACAGGGGCAGCTTTTTATGGCTACACCTTC	CASSSLTGAAFYGYTF
NA	TRBV9	NA	TRBJ1-1	TGTGCCAGCAGCCCCGCCGGAGGCCGCGGAGGCTTTGAAGCTTTCTTT	CASSPAGGRGGFEAFF
NA	TRBV30	NA	TRBJ1-4	TGTGCCTGGACCGCGGGGGAAAAACTGTTTTTT	CAWTAGEKLFF
NA	TRBV29-1	NA	TRBJ1-4	TGCAGCGGATCGACAGAAGCAGAAAAACTGTTTTTT	CSGSTEAEKLFF
NA	TRBV7-2	NA	TRBJ2-7	TGTGCCAGCAGCTTAGTAGGGACATCGCCCGAGCAGTACTTC	CASSLVGTSPEQYF
TRBD1	TRBV13	few	TRBJ1-1	TGTGCCAGCAGCTTTGGACAGGGGAGTACTGAAGCTTTCTTT	CASSFGQGSTEAFF
NA	TRBV9	few	TRBJ1-1	TGTGCCAGCAGCGTAGATGCAGGGGACCTCTCCAACACTGAAGCTTTCTTT	CASSVDAGDLSNTEAFF
NA	TRBV9	NA	TRBJ1-1	TGTGCCAGCAGCGTACAGTTGAACACTGAAGCTTTCTTT	CASSVQLNTEAFF
TRBD1	TRBV6-2/TRBV6-3	NA	TRBJ1-5	TGTGCCAGCAGTGGGACAGGTTCTAATCAGCCCCAGCATTTT	CASSGTGSNQPQHF
NA	TRBV25-1	NA	TRBJ1-3	TGTGCCAGCAGTGAATACTCGACAGCTGGAAACACCATATATTTT	CASSEYSTAGNTIYF
TRBD1	TRBV6-6	NA	TRBJ1-1	TGTGCCAGCAACGGACAAGGACAGGGACGAACTACTGAAGCTTTCTTT	CASNGQGQGRTTEAFF
NA	TRBV6-5	NA	TRBJ1-6	TGTGCCAGCAGTACTATATCTTCACCCCTCCACTTT	CASSTISSPLHF
NA	TRBV4-2	NA	TRBJ1-1	TGTGCCAGCAGCCAAGTGGACTATGCGGGGGGAGCTTTCTTT	CASSQVDYAGGAFF
TRBD1	TRBV2	NA	TRBJ1-2	TGTGCCAGCAGTGGGGACAGGAATAAGTATGGCTACACCTTC	CASSGDRNKYGYTF